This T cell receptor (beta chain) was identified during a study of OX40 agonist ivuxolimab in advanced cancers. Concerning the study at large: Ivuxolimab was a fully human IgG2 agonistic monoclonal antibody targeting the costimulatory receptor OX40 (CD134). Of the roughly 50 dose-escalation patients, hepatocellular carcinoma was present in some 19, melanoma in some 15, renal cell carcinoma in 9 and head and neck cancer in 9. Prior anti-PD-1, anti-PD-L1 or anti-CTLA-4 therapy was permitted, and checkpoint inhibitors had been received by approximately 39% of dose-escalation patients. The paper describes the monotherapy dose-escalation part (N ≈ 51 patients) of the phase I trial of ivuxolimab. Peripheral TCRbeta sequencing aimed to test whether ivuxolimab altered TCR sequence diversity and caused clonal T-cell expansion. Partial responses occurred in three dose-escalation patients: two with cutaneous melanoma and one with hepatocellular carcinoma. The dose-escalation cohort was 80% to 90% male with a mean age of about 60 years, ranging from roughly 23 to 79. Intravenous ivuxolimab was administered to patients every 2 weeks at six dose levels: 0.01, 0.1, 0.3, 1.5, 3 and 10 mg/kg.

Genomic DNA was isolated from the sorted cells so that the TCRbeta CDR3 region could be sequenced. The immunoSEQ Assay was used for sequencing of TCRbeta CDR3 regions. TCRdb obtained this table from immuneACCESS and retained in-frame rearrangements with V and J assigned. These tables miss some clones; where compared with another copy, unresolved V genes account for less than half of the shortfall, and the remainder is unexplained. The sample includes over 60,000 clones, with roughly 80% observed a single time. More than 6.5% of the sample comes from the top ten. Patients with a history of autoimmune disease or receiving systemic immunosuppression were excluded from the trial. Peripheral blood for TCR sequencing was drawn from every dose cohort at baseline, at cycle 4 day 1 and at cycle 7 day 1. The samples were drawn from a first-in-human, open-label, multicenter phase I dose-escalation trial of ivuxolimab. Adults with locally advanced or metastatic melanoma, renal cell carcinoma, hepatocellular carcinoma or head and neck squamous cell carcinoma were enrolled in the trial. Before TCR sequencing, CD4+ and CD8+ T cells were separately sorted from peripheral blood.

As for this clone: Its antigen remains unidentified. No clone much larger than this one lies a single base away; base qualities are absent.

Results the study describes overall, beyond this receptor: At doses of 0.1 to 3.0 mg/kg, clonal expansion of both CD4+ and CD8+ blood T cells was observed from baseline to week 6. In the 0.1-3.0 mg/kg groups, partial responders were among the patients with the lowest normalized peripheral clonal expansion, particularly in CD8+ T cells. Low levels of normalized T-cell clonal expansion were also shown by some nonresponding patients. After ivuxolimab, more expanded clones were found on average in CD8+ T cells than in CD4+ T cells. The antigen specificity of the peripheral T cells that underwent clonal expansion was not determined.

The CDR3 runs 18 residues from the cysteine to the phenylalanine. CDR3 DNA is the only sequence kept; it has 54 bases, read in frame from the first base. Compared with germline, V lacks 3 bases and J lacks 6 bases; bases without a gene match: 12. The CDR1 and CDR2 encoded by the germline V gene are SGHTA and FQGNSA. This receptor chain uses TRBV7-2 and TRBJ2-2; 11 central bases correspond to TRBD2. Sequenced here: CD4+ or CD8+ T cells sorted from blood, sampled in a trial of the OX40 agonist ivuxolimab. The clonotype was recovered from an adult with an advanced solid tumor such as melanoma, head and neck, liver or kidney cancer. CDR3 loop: CASSFPSSGGAVSGELFF. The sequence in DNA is TGTGCCAGCAGCTTCCCAAGTAGCGGGGGGGCAGTCTCCGGGGAGCTGTTTTTT.